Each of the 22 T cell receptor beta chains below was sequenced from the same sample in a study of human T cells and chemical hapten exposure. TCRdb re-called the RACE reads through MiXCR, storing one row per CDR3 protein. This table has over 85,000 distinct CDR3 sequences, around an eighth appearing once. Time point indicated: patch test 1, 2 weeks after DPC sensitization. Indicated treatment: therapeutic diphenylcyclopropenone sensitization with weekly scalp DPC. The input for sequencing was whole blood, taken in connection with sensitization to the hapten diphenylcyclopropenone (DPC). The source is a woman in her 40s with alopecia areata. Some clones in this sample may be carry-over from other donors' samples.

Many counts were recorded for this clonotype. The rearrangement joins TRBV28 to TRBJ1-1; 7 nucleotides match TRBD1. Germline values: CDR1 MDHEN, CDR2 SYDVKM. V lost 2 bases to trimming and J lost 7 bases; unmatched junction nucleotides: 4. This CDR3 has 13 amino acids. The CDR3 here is CASSLVNRGEAFF. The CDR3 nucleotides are TGTGCCAGCAGTTTAGTCAACAGGGGTGAAGCTTTCTTT.

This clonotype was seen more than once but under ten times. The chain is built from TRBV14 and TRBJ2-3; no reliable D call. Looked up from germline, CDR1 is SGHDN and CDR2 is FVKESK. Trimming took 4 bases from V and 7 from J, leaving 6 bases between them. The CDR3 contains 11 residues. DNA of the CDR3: TGTGCCAGCAGCCTCCGTAATACGCAGTATTTT. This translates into CASSLRNTQYF.

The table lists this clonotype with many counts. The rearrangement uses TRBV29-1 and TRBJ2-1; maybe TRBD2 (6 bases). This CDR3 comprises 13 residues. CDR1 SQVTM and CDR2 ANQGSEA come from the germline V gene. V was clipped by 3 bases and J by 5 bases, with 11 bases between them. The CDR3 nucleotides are TGCAGCGTTGACTCCGGGAGAGACAATGAGCAGTTCTTC. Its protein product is CSVDSGRDNEQFF.

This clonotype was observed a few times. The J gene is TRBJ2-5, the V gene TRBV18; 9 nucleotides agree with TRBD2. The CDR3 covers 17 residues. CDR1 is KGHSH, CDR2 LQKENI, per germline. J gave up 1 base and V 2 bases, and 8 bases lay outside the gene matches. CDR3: CASSPNTELAGQETQYF. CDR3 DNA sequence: TGTGCCAGCTCACCAAATACAGAACTAGCGGGCCAAGAGACCCAGTACTTC.

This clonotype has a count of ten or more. Here the CDR3 reads CASSYLPSRAAHITDTQYF. As DNA, the CDR3 is TGTGCCAGCAGTTACCTGCCGTCTCGAGCGGCACATATTACAGATACGCAGTATTTT. The chain uses TRBV6-6 and TRBJ2-3, with D perhaps TRBD2 (5 bases). CDR3 length equals 19 residues. The germline V gene has CDR1 MNHNY and CDR2 SVGAGI (reference sequence). V lost 2 bases and J 3 bases, leaving 24 bases between the germline ends.

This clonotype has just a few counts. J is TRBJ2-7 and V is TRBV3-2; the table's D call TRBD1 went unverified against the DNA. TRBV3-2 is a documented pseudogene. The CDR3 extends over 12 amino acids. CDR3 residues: CASSQPLNEQYF. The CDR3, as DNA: TGTGCCAGCAGCCAGCCCCTAAACGAGCAGTACTTC.

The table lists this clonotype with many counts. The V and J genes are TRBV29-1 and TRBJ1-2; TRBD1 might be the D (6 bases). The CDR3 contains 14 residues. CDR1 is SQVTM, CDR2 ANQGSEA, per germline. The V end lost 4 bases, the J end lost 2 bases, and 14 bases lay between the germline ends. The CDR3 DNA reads TGCAGCGTTGTAGGACAGCGCGGAAACTATGGCTACACCTTC. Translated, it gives CSVVGQRGNYGYTF.

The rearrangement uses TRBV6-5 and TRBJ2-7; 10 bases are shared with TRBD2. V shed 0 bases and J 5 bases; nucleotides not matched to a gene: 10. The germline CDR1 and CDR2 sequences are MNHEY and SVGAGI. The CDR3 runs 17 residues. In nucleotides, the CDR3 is TGTGCCAGCAGTTACTCCCGACTAGCGGGCGGGGGGCACGAGCAGTACTTC. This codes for CASSYSRLAGGGHEQYF.

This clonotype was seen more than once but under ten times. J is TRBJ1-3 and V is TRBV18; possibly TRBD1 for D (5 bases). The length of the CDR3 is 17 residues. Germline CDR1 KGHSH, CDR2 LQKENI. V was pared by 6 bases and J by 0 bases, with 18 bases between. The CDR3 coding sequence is TGTGCCAGCTCGACAGCAGCGGGGGTATCCTCTGGAAACACCATATATTTT. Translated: CASSTAAGVSSGNTIYF.

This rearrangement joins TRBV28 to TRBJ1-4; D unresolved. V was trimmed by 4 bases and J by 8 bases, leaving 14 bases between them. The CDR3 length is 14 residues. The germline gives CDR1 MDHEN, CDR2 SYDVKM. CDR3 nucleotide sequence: TGTGCCAGCAGTTCCCCGTGGCAGACCGAAAAACTGTTTTTT. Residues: CASSSPWQTEKLFF. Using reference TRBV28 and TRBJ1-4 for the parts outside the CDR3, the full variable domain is DVKVTQSSRYLVKRTGEKVFLECVQDMDHENMFWYRQDPGLGLRLIYFSYDVKMKEKGDIPEGYSVSREKKERFSLILESASTNQTSMYLCASSSPWQTEKLFFGSGTQLSVL.

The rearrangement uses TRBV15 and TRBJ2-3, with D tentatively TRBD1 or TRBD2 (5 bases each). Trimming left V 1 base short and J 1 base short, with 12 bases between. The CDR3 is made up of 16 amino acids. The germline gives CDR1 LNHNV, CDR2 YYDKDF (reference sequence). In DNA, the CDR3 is TGTGCCACCAGCAGAGGATTTGGGGGAGGCACAGATACGCAGTATTTT. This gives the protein CATSRGFGGGTDTQYF. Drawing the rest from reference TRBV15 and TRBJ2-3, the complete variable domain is DAMVIQNPRYQVTQFGKPVTLSCSQTLNHNVMYWYQQKSSQAPKLLFHYYDKDFNNEADTPDNFQSRRPNTSFCFLDIRSPGLGDTAMYLCATSRGFGGGTDTQYFGPGTRLTVL.

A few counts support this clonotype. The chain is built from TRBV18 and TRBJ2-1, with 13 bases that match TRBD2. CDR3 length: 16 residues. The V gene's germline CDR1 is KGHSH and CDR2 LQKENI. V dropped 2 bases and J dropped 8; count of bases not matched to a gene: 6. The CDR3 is CASSPKLAGGKDEQFF. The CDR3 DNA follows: TGTGCCAGCTCACCAAAACTAGCGGGAGGGAAGGATGAGCAGTTCTTC. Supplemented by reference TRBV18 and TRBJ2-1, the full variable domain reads NAGVMQNPRHLVRRRGQEARLRCSPMKGHSHVYWYRQLPEEGLKFMVYLQKENIIDESGMPKERFSAEFPKEGPSILRIQQVVRGDSAAYFCASSPKLAGGKDEQFFGPGTRLTVL.

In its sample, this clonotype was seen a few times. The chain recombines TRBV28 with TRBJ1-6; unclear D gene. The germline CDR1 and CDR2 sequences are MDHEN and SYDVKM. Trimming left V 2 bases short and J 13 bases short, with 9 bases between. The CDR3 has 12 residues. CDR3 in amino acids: CASSLHAGPLHF. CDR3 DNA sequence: TGTGCCAGCAGTTTACACGCAGGTCCCCTCCACTTT.

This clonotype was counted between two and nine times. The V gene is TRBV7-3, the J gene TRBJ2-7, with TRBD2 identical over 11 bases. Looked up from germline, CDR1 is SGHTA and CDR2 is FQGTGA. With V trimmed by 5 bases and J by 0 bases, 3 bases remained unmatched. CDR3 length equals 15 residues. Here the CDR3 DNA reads TGTGCCAGCAGCCAGACTAGCGGGGACTCCTACGAGCAGTACTTC. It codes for CASSQTSGDSYEQYF.

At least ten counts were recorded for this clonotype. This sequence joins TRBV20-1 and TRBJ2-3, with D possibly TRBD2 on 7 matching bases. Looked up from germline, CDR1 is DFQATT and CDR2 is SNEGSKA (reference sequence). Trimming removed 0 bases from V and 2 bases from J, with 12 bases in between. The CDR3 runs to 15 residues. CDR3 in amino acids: CSAREARGHTDTQYF. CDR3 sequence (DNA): TGCAGTGCTAGAGAAGCGCGGGGGCACACAGATACGCAGTATTTT.

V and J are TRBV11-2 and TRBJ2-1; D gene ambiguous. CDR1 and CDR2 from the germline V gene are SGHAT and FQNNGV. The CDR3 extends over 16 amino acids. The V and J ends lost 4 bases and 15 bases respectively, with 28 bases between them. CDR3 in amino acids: CASSSLRVPARTVRFF. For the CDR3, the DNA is TGTGCCAGCAGCTCCCTACGTGTGCCAGCCCGGACGGTCCGGTTCTTC. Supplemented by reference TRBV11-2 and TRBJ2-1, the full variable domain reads EAGVAQSPRYKIIEKRQSVAFWCNPISGHATLYWYQQILGQGPKLLIQFQNNGVVDDSQLPKDRFSAERLKGVDSTLKIQPAKLEDSAVYLCASSSLRVPARTVRFFGPGTRLTVL.

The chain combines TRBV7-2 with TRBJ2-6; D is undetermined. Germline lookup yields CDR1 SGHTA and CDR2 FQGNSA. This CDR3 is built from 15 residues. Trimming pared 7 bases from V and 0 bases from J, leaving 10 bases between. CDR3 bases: TGTGCCAGCACCTATGGGCGCTCTGGGGCCAACGTCCTGACTTTC. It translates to CASTYGRSGANVLTF. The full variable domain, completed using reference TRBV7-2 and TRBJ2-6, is GAGVSQSPSNKVTEKGKDVELRCDPISGHTALYWYRQSLGQGLEFLIYFQGNSAPDKSGLPSDRFSAERTGGSVSTLTIQRTQQEDSAVYLCASTYGRSGANVLTFGAGSRLTVL.

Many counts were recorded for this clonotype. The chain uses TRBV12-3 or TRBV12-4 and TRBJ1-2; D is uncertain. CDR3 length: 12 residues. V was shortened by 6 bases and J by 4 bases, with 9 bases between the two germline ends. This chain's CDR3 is CASRRTRYGYTF. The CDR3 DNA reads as TGTGCCAGCAGGCGGACGCGCTATGGCTACACCTTC.

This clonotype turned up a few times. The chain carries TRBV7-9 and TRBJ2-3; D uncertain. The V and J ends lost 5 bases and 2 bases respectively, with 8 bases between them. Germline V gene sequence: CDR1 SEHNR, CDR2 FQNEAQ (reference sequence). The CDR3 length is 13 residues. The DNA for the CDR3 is TGTGCCAGCAGCCGAGGCCCCACAGATACGCAGTATTTT. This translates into CASSRGPTDTQYF.

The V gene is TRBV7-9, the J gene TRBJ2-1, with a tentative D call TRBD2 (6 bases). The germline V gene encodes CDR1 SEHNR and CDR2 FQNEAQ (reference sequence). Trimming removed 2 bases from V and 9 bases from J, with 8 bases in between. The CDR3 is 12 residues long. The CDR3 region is CASSLLGGEQFF. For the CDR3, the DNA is TGTGCCAGCAGCTTATTGGGAGGTGAGCAGTTCTTC.

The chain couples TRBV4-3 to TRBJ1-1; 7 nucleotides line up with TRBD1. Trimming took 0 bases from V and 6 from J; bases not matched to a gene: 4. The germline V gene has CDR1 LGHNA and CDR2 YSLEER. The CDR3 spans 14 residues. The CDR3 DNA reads TGCGCCAGCAGCCAAGAACAGGGGCTAGCTGAAGCTTTCTTT. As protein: CASSQEQGLAEAFF.

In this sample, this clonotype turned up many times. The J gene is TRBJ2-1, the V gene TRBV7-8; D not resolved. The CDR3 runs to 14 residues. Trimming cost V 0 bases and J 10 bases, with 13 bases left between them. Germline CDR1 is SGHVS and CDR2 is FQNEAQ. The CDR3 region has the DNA TGTGCCAGCAGCTTAGCGCCGAACCTTTACGAGCAGTTCTTC. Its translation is CASSLAPNLYEQFF.